What follows are 28 T cell receptor beta chains derived from one specimen sequenced in a study of cytomegalovirus exposure and HLA in healthy donors. In the PCR, 60 Vbeta and 13 Jbeta primers were used. The data were produced by immunoSEQ multiplex PCR, yet TCRdb's version contains in-frame clones alone and is incomplete. The sample lists approximately 110,000 clones, around 70% seen once, with roughly 9% in the top ten. Material for sequencing was PBMCs. Every receptor here comes from a man younger than 45 in good health and CMV-seropositive.

V and J are TRBV28 and TRBJ1-5; maybe TRBD1 (6 bases). CDR1 MDHEN and CDR2 SYDVKM come from the germline V gene. The ends were cut back, 6 bases at V and 4 bases at J, with 16 bases in the middle. The CDR3 sequence is 15 residues long. The CDR3 loop reads CASRIGQSFNQPQHF. Here the CDR3 DNA reads TGTGCCAGCAGGATTGGACAGTCCTTTAATCAGCCCCAGCATTTT.

The chain employs TRBV28 and TRBJ2-2; D is perhaps TRBD1 (5 bases). Between the trimmed V and J ends, which lost 8 bases and 3 bases, there was a span of 16 bases. Germline V gene lookup returns CDR1 MDHEN and CDR2 SYDVKM. The CDR3 spans 15 residues. In nucleotides, the CDR3 is TGTGCCAGCTGGTCAGGGTTAGAGGACACCGGGGAGCTGTTTTTT. Its translation: CASWSGLEDTGELFF.

The CDR3 region has the DNA TGTGCCTGGAGTGTACTAAGAGCCCTCCAAATGACCGGGACAGGGGAGGTGGCCGGGGAGCTGTTTTTT. Its translation is CAWSVLRALQMTGTGEVAGELFF. The chain links TRBV30 to TRBJ2-2; 10 bases are shared with TRBD1. Looked up from germline, CDR1 is GTSNPN and CDR2 is SVGIG (reference sequence). CDR3 size: 23 residues. The V and J ends lost 0 bases and 6 bases, in that order; junction bases with no gene match: 28. The full variable domain, rest sourced from reference TRBV30 and TRBJ2-2, is SQTIHQWPATLVQPVGSPLSLECTVEGTSNPNLYWYRQAAGRGLQLLFYSVGIGQISSEVPQNLSASRPQDRQFILSSKKLLLSDSGFYLCAWSVLRALQMTGTGEVAGELFFGEGSRLTVL.

The chain uses TRBV25-1 and TRBJ2-3; D call uncertain. Trimming shortened V by 3 bases and J by 1 base, and 8 bases separated the two germline ends. This CDR3 spans 14 amino acids. The germline CDR1 and CDR2 sequences are MGHDK and SYGVNS. CDR3 DNA: TGTGCCAGCAGTGAGTCTTATCGCACAGATACGCAGTATTTT. Its protein product is CASSESYRTDTQYF.

The table lists this clone with a few counts. The chain carries TRBV11-3 and TRBJ1-1; 7 bases are shared with TRBD1. The length of the CDR3 is 15 residues. In germline, CDR1 is SGHNT, CDR2 YENEEA. The V segment lost 1 base and the J segment 4 bases; nucleotides outside the gene matches: 6. CDR3 residues: CASSLGGTASTEAFF. The CDR3 nucleotides are TGTGCCAGCAGCTTAGGGGGGACAGCGAGCACTGAAGCTTTCTTT.

This chain uses TRBV2 with TRBJ1-5, with D perhaps TRBD1 (6 bases). Germline CDR1 SNHLY, CDR2 FYNNEI. Trimming shortened V by 7 bases and J by 3 bases, and 16 bases separated the two germline ends. The CDR3 runs 15 residues. The CDR3 region has the DNA TGTGCCAGCAAAGTGACAGGACAGATCAATCAGCCCCAGCATTTT. Encoded protein: CASKVTGQINQPQHF. Looking up the rest from reference TRBV2 and TRBJ1-5 gives the full variable domain: EPEVTQTPSHQVTQMGQEVILRCVPISNHLYFYWYRQILGQKVEFLVSFYNNEISEKSEIFDDQFSVERPDGSNFTLKIRSTKLEDSAMYFCASKVTGQINQPQHFGDGTRLSIL.

The chain uses TRBV15 and TRBJ1-6; no definite D call. V lost 0 bases and J 6 bases, leaving 12 bases between the germline ends. CDR1 and CDR2 from the germline V gene are LNHNV and YYDKDF (reference sequence). This CDR3 has 16 amino acids. CDR3 amino acids: CATSRDLGRSNSPLHF. CDR3 DNA sequence: TGTGCCACCAGCAGAGATTTGGGCAGGTCTAATTCACCCCTCCACTTT. Full variable domain (remainder filled in from reference TRBV15 and TRBJ1-6): DAMVIQNPRYQVTQFGKPVTLSCSQTLNHNVMYWYQQKSSQAPKLLFHYYDKDFNNEADTPDNFQSRRPNTSFCFLDIRSPGLGDTAMYLCATSRDLGRSNSPLHFGNGTRLTVT.

The chain links TRBV15 to TRBJ2-5; weak D call: TRBD1 (5 bases). Germline CDR1 is LNHNV and CDR2 is YYDKDF (reference sequence). CDR3 length: 14 amino acids. Trimming pared 3 bases from V and 4 bases from J, leaving 12 bases between. CDR3 protein: CATSRERGGETQYF. The CDR3 DNA sequence: TGTGCCACCAGCAGGGAAAGGGGTGGAGAGACCCAGTACTTC.

The rearrangement links TRBV7-9 to TRBJ2-2; 12 bases map to TRBD2. The ends lost 2 bases at V and 0 bases at J; junction bases unmatched: 7. The V gene's germline CDR1 is SEHNR and CDR2 FQNEAQ (reference sequence). CDR3 size: 19 residues. The chain's CDR3 is CASSLSPLAGGTNTGELFF. The CDR3 DNA is TGTGCCAGCAGCTTAAGCCCACTAGCGGGAGGTACGAACACCGGGGAGCTGTTTTTT.

This clone has a handful of counts. The chain joins TRBV19 to TRBJ2-4, with D possibly matching TRBD2 (6 bases). The CDR3 sequence is 14 residues long. V lost 8 bases and J 0 bases, leaving 11 bases between the germline ends. Per the germline V gene, CDR1 is LNHDA and CDR2 is SQIVND (reference sequence). The DNA of the CDR3 is TGTGCCAGTGCCTCGGGACTAGCCAAAAACATTCAGTACTTC. It yields the protein CASASGLAKNIQYF.

The CDR3 DNA reads TGTGCCAGCAGCTTGAAGCGGGGGATCGGCACAGATACGCAGTATTTT. It specifies CASSLKRGIGTDTQYF. This rearrangement joins TRBV5-6 to TRBJ2-3; 8 bases are a match to TRBD2. The V and J ends lost 1 base and 1 base, in that order; junction bases with no gene match: 5. The length of the CDR3 is 16 residues. Per germline, CDR1 SGHDT and CDR2 YYEEEE. Complete variable domain (other parts from reference TRBV5-6 and TRBJ2-3): DAGVTQSPTHLIKTRGQQVTLRCSPKSGHDTVSWYQQALGQGPQFIFQYYEEEERQRGNFPDRFSGHQFPNYSSELNVNALLLGDSALYLCASSLKRGIGTDTQYFGPGTRLTVL.

This clone was detected only a few times. The J gene is TRBJ2-3, the V gene TRBV4-2, with a tentative D call TRBD2 (5 bases). V was cut by 4 bases and J by 0 bases, with 11 bases left in between. CDR3 length: 15 residues. Germline V CDR1 and CDR2: LGHNA, YNFKEQ. For the CDR3, the DNA is TGTGCCAGCAGCCTGCTAGCAGGTAGCACAGATACGCAGTATTTT. Encoded protein: CASSLLAGSTDTQYF.

The rearrangement joins TRBV6-5 to TRBJ2-2, with D uncertain. The CDR3 contains 14 residues. V shed 7 bases and J shed 2 bases, with 11 bases lying between them. Germline values: CDR1 MNHEY, CDR2 SVGAGI. For the CDR3, the DNA is TGTGCCAGCAAAAGAGGAGCCAACACCGGGGAGCTGTTTTTT. This translates into CASKRGANTGELFF.

The genes are TRBV29-1 and TRBJ1-1, with D hard to call. Looked up from germline, CDR1 is SQVTM and CDR2 is ANQGSEA. The CDR3 extends over 13 amino acids. Trimming cost V 7 bases and J 0 bases, with 12 bases left between them. This CDR3 reads CSAISTMNTEAFF. Written as DNA, the CDR3 is TGCAGCGCCATCTCTACCATGAACACTGAAGCTTTCTTT.

There are a few counts of this clone. The chain links TRBV2 to TRBJ1-3, with a possible D match to TRBD1 (6 bases). The CDR3 is 16 residues long. V shed 2 bases and J shed 2 bases, with 13 bases lying between them. Germline V gene lookup returns CDR1 SNHLY and CDR2 FYNNEI. CDR3 DNA: TGTGCCAGCAGTGAAATTCGGGGGGCAGCTGGAAACACCATATATTTT. Translating it yields CASSEIRGAAGNTIYF.

This chain links TRBV5-4 with TRBJ2-3; 13 positions match TRBD2. Germline V gene data show CDR1 as SGHNT and CDR2 as YYREEE (reference sequence). This CDR3 region has 15 residues. The trim removed 4 bases at V and 9 bases at J, leaving 8 bases unmatched. The CDR3 DNA sequence: TGTGCCAGCAGCATCACTAGCGGGGGGGCCAAGACGCAGTATTTT. Its translation is CASSITSGGAKTQYF.

The CDR3 loop is CTTRAAGITEAFF. Here the CDR3 DNA reads TGCACCACTCGGGCGGCGGGGATCACTGAAGCTTTCTTT. The chain employs TRBV29-1 and TRBJ1-1; D gene ambiguous. The CDR3 runs to 13 residues. CDR1 and CDR2 (germline): SQVTM, ANQGSEA.

The gene calls are TRBV4-2 and TRBJ2-7, with D perhaps TRBD2 (7 bases). CDR3 length: 19 residues. Germline loops: CDR1 LGHNA, CDR2 YNFKEQ. Trimming removed 0 bases from V and 4 bases from J, with 25 bases in between. Here the CDR3 reads CASSQDGLGGGGDLYEQYF. In nucleotides, the CDR3 is TGTGCCAGCAGCCAAGACGGCCTTGGTGGGGGGGGCGATCTTTACGAGCAGTACTTC.

This clone showed up just a few times. This chain links TRBV6-1 with TRBJ2-1, with D perhaps matching TRBD1 (5 bases). Germline V gene data show CDR1 as MNHNS and CDR2 as SASEGT. CDR3 length: 11 residues. Deletions cut 8 bases from V and 8 bases from J, with 10 bases between. CDR3 in DNA: TGTGCCAGCGAAGAAGGGGATGAGCAGTTCTTC. Amino acids: CASEEGDEQFF.

The chain combines TRBV7-2 with TRBJ1-2; 8 nucleotides align to TRBD1. Germline CDR1 reads SGHTA; CDR2 reads FQGNSA. Losses at the gene ends were 1 base for V and 1 base for J; bases not matched to a gene: 8. The CDR3 contains 17 residues. The CDR3 loop reads CASSLGQGSFYNYGYTF. The CDR3 DNA follows: TGTGCCAGCAGCTTAGGACAGGGGTCTTTTTATAACTATGGCTACACCTTC.

The chain carries TRBV4-3 and TRBJ2-1; possibly TRBD1 for D (6 bases). Trimming pared 1 base from V and 6 bases from J, leaving 10 bases between. The CDR3 totals 14 residues. The V gene's germline CDR1 is LGHNA and CDR2 YSLEER. The CDR3 loop is CASSQVWGRNEQFF. DNA of the CDR3: TGCGCCAGCAGCCAAGTTTGGGGGCGCAATGAGCAGTTCTTC.

The chain has TRBV29-1 and TRBJ1-1; 7 positions agree with TRBD1. Germline lookup yields CDR1 SQVTM and CDR2 ANQGSEA. The V and J ends lost 4 bases and 1 base, in that order; junction bases with no gene match: 9. This CDR3 is 15 amino acids long. This CDR3 reads CSVVPNNRGNTEAFF. The CDR3 region has the DNA TGCAGCGTTGTGCCCAACAACAGGGGGAACACTGAAGCTTTCTTT.

The J gene is TRBJ1-3, the V gene TRBV30; a possible D gene is TRBD1 (6 bases). The V and J ends lost 1 base and 2 bases respectively, with 9 bases between them. The CDR3 covers 14 residues. Germline values: CDR1 GTSNPN, CDR2 SVGIG (reference sequence). The CDR3 reads CAWSGNRAGNTIYF. CDR3 sequence (DNA): TGTGCCTGGAGTGGGAACAGGGCTGGAAACACCATATATTTT.

The gene calls are TRBV19 and TRBJ1-2, with TRBD1 as a possible D gene (5 bases). V dropped 3 bases and J dropped 3 bases, with 14 bases sitting between them. The CDR3 loop spans 15 amino acids. Looked up from germline, CDR1 is LNHDA and CDR2 is SQIVND (reference sequence). CDR3 sequence: CASSISFGGDYGYTF. CDR3 coding DNA: TGTGCCAGTAGTATCTCTTTTGGAGGGGACTATGGCTACACCTTC.

The DNA for the CDR3 is TGTGCCAGCAGCCCCACCCCAGGCTTAGGGCAGTTCTTC. Its protein product is CASSPTPGLGQFF. The genes are TRBV7-6 and TRBJ2-1; D remains unclear. This CDR3 comprises 13 residues. V lost 5 bases, J lost 12 bases, and 17 bases lay in between. The germline V gene encodes CDR1 SGHVS and CDR2 FNYEAQ. Filled out from reference TRBV7-6 and TRBJ2-1, the complete variable domain reads GAGVSQSPRYKVTKRGQDVALRCDPISGHVSLYWYRQALGQGPEFLTYFNYEAQQDKSGLPNDRFSAERPEGSISTLTIQRTEQRDSAMYRCASSPTPGLGQFFGPGTRLTVL.

The chain uses TRBV30 and TRBJ2-2; the D gene is possibly TRBD1 (5 bases). V lost 0 bases to trimming and J lost 7 bases, with 9 bases between them. The CDR3 totals 13 residues. CDR1 and CDR2 (germline): GTSNPN, SVGIG (reference sequence). Written as DNA, the CDR3 is TGTGCCTGGAGTGTAAGGGGCTACGGGGAGCTGTTTTTT. Protein sequence: CAWSVRGYGELFF.

Of note for this clone: One end of the junction varies from germline; a read error may be responsible. Different DNA sequences within this sample yield the same CDR3. V gene TRBV7-9 combines with J gene TRBJ2-3; no clear D. The length of the CDR3 is 13 residues. Germline CDR1 is SEHNR and CDR2 is FQNEAQ (reference sequence). In nucleotides, the CDR3 is TGCGCCAGCAGCCCTCAGGATGAAGATACGCAGTATTTT. It yields the protein CASSPQDEDTQYF. Looking up the rest from reference TRBV7-9 and TRBJ2-3 gives the full variable domain: DTGVSQNPRHKITKRGQNVTFRCDPISEHNRLYWYRQTLGQGPEFLTYFQNEAQLEKSRLLSDRFSAERPKGSFSTLEIQRTEQGDSAMYLCASSPQDEDTQYFGPGTRLTVL.

This sequence joins TRBV5-1 and TRBJ1-6; TRBD1 matches at 9 bases. Looked up from germline, CDR1 is SGHRS and CDR2 is YFSETQ. The CDR3 totals 14 residues. Trimming cost V 2 bases and J 7 bases; bases outside gene matches: 1. CDR3 DNA sequence: TGCGCCAGCAGCTTCGGGACAGGGAATTCACCCCTCCACTTT. Amino acid sequence: CASSFGTGNSPLHF.